Listed here are 26 T cell receptor beta chains from one sample, sequenced in a study of cytomegalovirus exposure and HLA in healthy donors. Use of 60 Vbeta and 13 Jbeta primers characterized the PCR. Some clones are missing from TCRdb's copy, which holds only in-frame ones; the method was immunoSEQ multiplex PCR. The sample consists of approximately 120,000 clones, roughly 77% of them appearing once. The sequenced sample consisted of PBMCs. These receptors were taken from a young man in good health and CMV-seronegative.

The V call is TRBV29-1, the J call TRBJ1-1; D not resolved. CDR1 SQVTM and CDR2 ANQGSEA come from the germline V gene. The CDR3 extends over 13 amino acids. Trimming left V 2 bases short and J 7 bases short, with 14 bases between. CDR3 bases: TGCAGCGTTGAAATTTTACAAGTTGATGAAGCTTTCTTT. It codes for CSVEILQVDEAFF.

The chain couples TRBV18 to TRBJ2-2; the match to TRBD1 covers 7 bases. The germline gives CDR1 KGHSH, CDR2 LQKENI. The CDR3 consists of 15 residues. The ends lost 2 bases at V and 3 bases at J; junction bases unmatched: 3. The DNA for the CDR3 is TGTGCCAGCTCACCAGAGGGGGCCTACACCGGGGAGCTGTTTTTT. As protein: CASSPEGAYTGELFF.

This clone was found once. The chain links TRBV5-4 to TRBJ1-1; unclear D gene. V was pared by 4 bases and J by 11 bases, with 15 bases between. Germline values: CDR1 SGHNT, CDR2 YYREEE (reference sequence). The CDR3 runs to 12 residues. In nucleotides, the CDR3 is TGTGCCAGCAGCAGGATGGAAGGAGACGCTTTCTTT. This translates into CASSRMEGDAFF.

This sequence joins TRBV5-1 and TRBJ1-1; 7 bases match TRBD1. V lost 4 bases, J lost 2 bases, and 5 bases stayed unmatched. CDR3 size: 14 residues. Germline V gives CDR1 SGHRS, CDR2 YFSETQ. The CDR3 region has the DNA TGCGCCAGCAGCCCCCGGACAGGTAACACTGAAGCTTTCTTT. This translates into CASSPRTGNTEAFF.

This clone was counted only a few times. The J gene is TRBJ2-7, the V gene TRBV6-5, with 7 positions matching TRBD1. The CDR3 sequence is 15 residues long. With 6 bases clipped from V and 2 bases from J, the junction kept 10 bases outside the gene matches. Germline V gene sequence: CDR1 MNHEY, CDR2 SVGAGI. In nucleotides, the CDR3 is TGTGCCAGCAGCAAATTAAAGGGGACAGCCTACGAGCAGTACTTC. Protein sequence: CASSKLKGTAYEQYF.

This chain links TRBV6-5 with TRBJ1-5, with D uncertain. This CDR3 region has 12 residues. The germline V gene encodes CDR1 MNHEY and CDR2 SVGAGI. Trimming removed 5 bases from V and 7 bases from J, with 9 bases in between. The CDR3 DNA reads as TGTGCCAGCAGTGCCCCGGGGCAGCCCCAGCATTTT. Protein product: CASSAPGQPQHF.

This chain links TRBV6-1 with TRBJ2-6, with D perhaps matching TRBD2 (5 bases). Per the germline V gene, CDR1 is MNHNS and CDR2 is SASEGT. V was clipped by 6 bases and J by 1 base, with 7 bases between them. The CDR3 runs to 14 residues. The CDR3 loop reads CASSSGSGANVLTF. For the CDR3, the DNA is TGTGCCAGCAGCTCGGGATCTGGGGCCAACGTCCTGACTTTC.

This clone has a handful of counts. V is TRBV2 and J is TRBJ1-1; TRBD1 matches at 7 bases. The CDR3 totals 13 residues. Looked up from germline, CDR1 is SNHLY and CDR2 is FYNNEI. V lost 10 bases and J lost 3; bases outside the gene matches: 8. Here the CDR3 reads CAIDRVVDTEAFF. The CDR3 DNA follows: TGTGCCATCGACAGGGTGGTTGACACTGAAGCTTTCTTT.

This rearrangement joins TRBV2 to TRBJ1-2; 12 bases line up with TRBD1. J lost 6 bases, V lost 8 bases, and 13 bases had no gene match. The CDR3 spans 16 residues. Germline V gene sequence: CDR1 SNHLY, CDR2 FYNNEI. CDR3 residues: CASLRNPGQGANGYTF. CDR3 nucleotide sequence: TGTGCCAGCCTGCGGAACCCGGGACAGGGGGCCAATGGCTACACCTTC. The whole variable domain, remainder taken from reference TRBV2 and TRBJ1-2, is EPEVTQTPSHQVTQMGQEVILRCVPISNHLYFYWYRQILGQKVEFLVSFYNNEISEKSEIFDDQFSVERPDGSNFTLKIRSTKLEDSAMYFCASLRNPGQGANGYTFGSGTRLTVV.

This chain joins TRBV6-5 and TRBJ2-3; D possibly corresponds to TRBD2 (5 bases). In germline, CDR1 is MNHEY, CDR2 SVGAGI. V was cut by 0 bases and J by 4 bases, with 8 bases left in between. This CDR3 has 14 amino acids. The CDR3 loop reads CASSYSKLADTQYF. CDR3 bases: TGTGCCAGCAGTTACTCGAAACTAGCAGATACGCAGTATTTT.

The genes are TRBV4-2 and TRBJ1-2; 12 positions agree with TRBD1. The CDR3 is 16 residues long. Per the germline V gene, CDR1 is LGHNA and CDR2 is YNFKEQ. Unmatched junction bases numbered 2, after V lost 0 bases and J lost 3 bases. The CDR3 loop is CASSQEGTGGHYGYTF. CDR3 sequence (DNA): TGTGCCAGCAGCCAAGAGGGGACAGGGGGCCACTATGGCTACACCTTC.

This chain joins TRBV27 and TRBJ1-2; D unresolved. V shed 5 bases and J shed 8 bases, with 12 bases lying between them. CDR1 MNHEY and CDR2 SMNVEV come from the germline V gene (reference sequence). The CDR3 extends over 12 amino acids. The CDR3: CASSGPDWGYTF. The CDR3 DNA follows: TGTGCCAGCAGTGGGCCGGATTGGGGCTACACCTTC.

This clone appeared a few times. V and J are TRBV19 and TRBJ1-2, with 9 bases fitting TRBD1. With V trimmed by 4 bases and J by 8 bases, 2 bases remained unmatched. The CDR3 covers 12 residues. Germline V gene lookup returns CDR1 LNHDA and CDR2 SQIVND (reference sequence). CDR3 protein: CASSRQGDGYTF. The DNA of the CDR3 is TGTGCCAGTAGTAGACAGGGGGACGGCTACACCTTC.

The rearrangement uses TRBV25-1 and TRBJ1-1; 7 bases are shared with TRBD1. This CDR3 contains 12 residues. The V and J ends lost 7 bases and 7 bases, in that order; junction bases with no gene match: 6. CDR1 is MGHDK, CDR2 SYGVNS, per germline. CDR3 loop: CASTEGAGEAFF. The DNA of the CDR3 is TGTGCCAGCACCGAGGGGGCAGGTGAAGCTTTCTTT. Supplemented by reference TRBV25-1 and TRBJ1-1, the full variable domain reads EADIYQTPRYLVIGTGKKITLECSQTMGHDKMYWYQQDPGMELHLIHYSYGVNSTEKGDLSSESTVSRIRTEHFPLTLESARPSHTSQYLCASTEGAGEAFFGQGTRLTVV.

The chain is built from TRBV25-1 and TRBJ1-4, with 10 nucleotides matching TRBD1. Germline V gene lookup returns CDR1 MGHDK and CDR2 SYGVNS. V was pared by 1 base and J by 4 bases, with 3 bases of the junction left unmatched. The CDR3 consists of 16 residues. The CDR3 protein is CASSESGTGVNEKLFF. The CDR3 DNA reads TGTGCCAGCAGTGAATCGGGGACAGGGGTTAATGAAAAACTGTTTTTT.

The chain recombines TRBV5-1 with TRBJ2-5, with 8 nucleotides matching TRBD2. The germline V gene has CDR1 SGHRS and CDR2 YFSETQ. Trimming removed 1 base from V and 3 bases from J; junction bases left unmatched: 2. The CDR3 is 14 amino acids. The CDR3 nucleotides are TGCGCCAGCAGCTTGACTAGCGGAAAAGAGACCCAGTACTTC. This sequence encodes CASSLTSGKETQYF.

The V gene is TRBV11-2, the J gene TRBJ2-4, with 11 bases aligning to TRBD2. Germline V gene lookup returns CDR1 SGHAT and CDR2 FQNNGV. The J segment lost 8 bases and the V segment lost 4 bases, leaving 4 bases of the junction unmatched. The CDR3 is 14 amino acids. The CDR3 nucleotides are TGTGCCAGCAGCTCGACTAGCGGGGCGGACATTCAGTACTTC. It translates to CASSSTSGADIQYF.

The chain uses TRBV5-1 and TRBJ2-5; the match to TRBD1 covers 7 bases. V gave up 0 bases and J gave up 2 bases; unmatched junction bases: 4. Per germline, CDR1 SGHRS and CDR2 YFSETQ. This CDR3 has 15 residues. The CDR3 DNA sequence: TGCGCCAGCAGCTTGGCCGGACAGGCGCAAGAGACCCAGTACTTC. This translates into CASSLAGQAQETQYF.

The chain uses TRBV5-6 and TRBJ2-3; D may be TRBD1 (7 bases). Germline V gene lookup returns CDR1 SGHDT and CDR2 YYEEEE. The length of the CDR3 is 14 residues. The V end was cut by 2 bases, the J end by 2 bases, with 9 bases between. The CDR3 region is CASSFRGATDTQYF. The CDR3 nucleotides are TGTGCCAGCAGCTTCAGGGGGGCCACAGATACGCAGTATTTT.

As concerns this clone: Other DNA sequences in this specimen translate into the identical CDR3. The chain is built from TRBV5-8 and TRBJ1-6; D unresolved. The germline V and J ends were trimmed by 2 bases and 3 bases, with 9 bases remaining between them. The CDR3 extends over 15 amino acids. Germline CDR1 SGHTS, CDR2 YDEGEE. CDR3 loop: CASSLGQVYNSPLHF. CDR3 sequence (DNA): TGTGCCAGCAGCTTAGGCCAGGTCTATAATTCACCCCTCCACTTT.

This chain joins TRBV10-3 and TRBJ2-7, with a tentative D call TRBD1 (6 bases). CDR1 is ENHRY and CDR2 is SYGVKD in the germline V gene. The CDR3 runs 12 residues. V lost 10 bases, J lost 2 bases, and 12 bases lay in between. The DNA of the CDR3 is TGTGCCACCACTGACAGGCCCTACGAGCAGTACTTC. Protein: CATTDRPYEQYF.

The rearrangement uses TRBV11-3 and TRBJ2-7, with D possibly matching TRBD2 (7 bases). Germline V lookup: CDR1 SGHNT, CDR2 YENEEA. CDR3 length: 20 residues. Deletions cut 5 bases from V and 3 bases from J, with 32 bases between. The CDR3 is CASSPQPPGYLFGGLYEQYF. The CDR3 DNA follows: TGTGCCAGCAGCCCCCAACCTCCGGGTTACCTCTTCGGGGGGCTCTACGAGCAGTACTTC.

A single count supports this clone. The J gene is TRBJ2-5, the V gene TRBV5-1; perhaps TRBD2 as D (7 bases). V was trimmed by 1 base and J by 5 bases, leaving 21 bases between them. The CDR3 contains 17 residues. Germline lookup yields CDR1 SGHRS and CDR2 YFSETQ. In nucleotides, the CDR3 is TGCGCCAGCAGCTTGTCAAAGGGGGGGACCCCGCAGGAGACCCAGTACTTC. This sequence encodes CASSLSKGGTPQETQYF.

The rearrangement uses TRBV19 and TRBJ2-7, with 9 positions matching TRBD2. CDR3 length: 14 amino acids. V lost 5 bases and J lost 3; bases outside the gene matches: 5. Germline-derived CDR1 and CDR2 are LNHDA and SQIVND (reference sequence). DNA for the CDR3: TGTGCCAGTAGTTATAGCGGGGGCTACTACGAGCAGTACTTC. This codes for CASSYSGGYYEQYF.

The gene calls are TRBV5-8 and TRBJ2-3; D is unresolved. The CDR3 runs 13 residues. V was clipped by 4 bases and J by 5 bases, with 11 bases between them. Germline loops: CDR1 SGHTS, CDR2 YDEGEE. The CDR3 sequence is CASSERNRDTQYF. The CDR3, as DNA: TGTGCCAGCAGCGAGAGAAACCGAGATACGCAGTATTTT.

The rearrangement uses TRBV6-1 and TRBJ1-1; D perhaps matches TRBD1 (5 bases). The CDR3 extends over 14 amino acids. Trimming left V 6 bases short and J 3 bases short, with 14 bases between. CDR1 is MNHNS, CDR2 SASEGT, per germline. The CDR3 region is CASSPGGGYTEAFF. The CDR3 DNA follows: TGTGCCAGCAGCCCCGGCGGGGGATACACTGAAGCTTTCTTT.